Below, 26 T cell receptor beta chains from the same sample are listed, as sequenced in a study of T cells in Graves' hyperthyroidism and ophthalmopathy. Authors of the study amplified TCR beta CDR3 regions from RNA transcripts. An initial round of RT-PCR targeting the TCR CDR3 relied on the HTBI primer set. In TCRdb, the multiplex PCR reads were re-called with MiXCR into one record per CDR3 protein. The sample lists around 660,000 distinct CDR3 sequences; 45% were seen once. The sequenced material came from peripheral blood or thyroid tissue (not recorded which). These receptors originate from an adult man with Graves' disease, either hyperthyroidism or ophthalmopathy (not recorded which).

CDR3 DNA: TGTGCCAGCAGCCAAGCGGAAGGGGAGAACGGGGTAGCTTTCTTT. It specifies CASSQAEGENGVAFF. The chain carries TRBV4-2 and TRBJ1-1; a possible D gene is TRBD1 (5 bases). Trimming took off 1 base at V and 10 bases at J, with 19 bases between the two ends. The CDR3 contains 15 residues. Germline CDR1 LGHNA, CDR2 YNFKEQ.

The CDR3 region is CAISPPGTGAVHYQPQHF. CDR3 sequence (DNA): TGTGCCATCAGTCCACCTGGGACAGGGGCAGTTCATTATCAGCCCCAGCATTTT. The rearrangement joins TRBV10-3 to TRBJ1-5, with TRBD1 identical over 10 bases. The CDR3 totals 18 residues. The V gene's germline CDR1 is ENHRY and CDR2 SYGVKD. V shed 5 bases, J shed 5 bases, and the junction held 15 bases outside the gene matches.

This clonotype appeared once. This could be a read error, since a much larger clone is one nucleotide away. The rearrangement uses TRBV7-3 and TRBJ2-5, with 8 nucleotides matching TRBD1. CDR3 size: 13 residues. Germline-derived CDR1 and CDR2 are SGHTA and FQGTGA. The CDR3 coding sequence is TGTGCCAGCAGCTTGACAGGGGTAGAGACCCGGTACTTC. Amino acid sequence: CASSLTGVETRYF.

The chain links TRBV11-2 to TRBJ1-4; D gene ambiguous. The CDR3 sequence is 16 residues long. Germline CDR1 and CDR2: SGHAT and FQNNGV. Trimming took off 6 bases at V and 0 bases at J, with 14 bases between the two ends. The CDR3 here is CASRKTISSTNEKLFF. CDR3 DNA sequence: TGTGCCAGCAGGAAGACGATATCCTCAACTAATGAAAAACTGTTTTTT.

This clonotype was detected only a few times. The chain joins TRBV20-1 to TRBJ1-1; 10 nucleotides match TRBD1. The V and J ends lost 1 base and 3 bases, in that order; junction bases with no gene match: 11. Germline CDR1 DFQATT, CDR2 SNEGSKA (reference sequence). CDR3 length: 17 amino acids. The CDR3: CSARGVTGGRWDTEAFF. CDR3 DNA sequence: TGCAGTGCTAGAGGGGTGACAGGGGGCAGGTGGGACACTGAAGCTTTCTTT.

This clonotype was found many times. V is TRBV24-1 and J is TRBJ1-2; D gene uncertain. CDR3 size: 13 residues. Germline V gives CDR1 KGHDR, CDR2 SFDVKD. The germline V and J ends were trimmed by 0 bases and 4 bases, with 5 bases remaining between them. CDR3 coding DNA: TGTGCCACCAGTGATTTGAACAGCTATGGCTACACCTTC. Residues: CATSDLNSYGYTF.

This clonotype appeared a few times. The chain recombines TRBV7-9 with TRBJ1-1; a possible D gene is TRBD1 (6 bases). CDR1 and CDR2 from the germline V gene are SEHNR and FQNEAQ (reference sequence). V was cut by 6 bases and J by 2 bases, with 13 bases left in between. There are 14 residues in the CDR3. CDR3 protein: CASRLQGFNTEAFF. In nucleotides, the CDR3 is TGTGCCAGCAGACTTCAGGGGTTCAACACTGAAGCTTTCTTT.

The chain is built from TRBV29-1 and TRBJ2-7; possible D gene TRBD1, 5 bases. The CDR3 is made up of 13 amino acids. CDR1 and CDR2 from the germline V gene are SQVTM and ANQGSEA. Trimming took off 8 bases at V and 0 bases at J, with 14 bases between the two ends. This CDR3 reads CSSHPGYSYEQYF. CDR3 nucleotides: TGCAGCAGCCATCCAGGGTACTCCTACGAGCAGTACTTC.

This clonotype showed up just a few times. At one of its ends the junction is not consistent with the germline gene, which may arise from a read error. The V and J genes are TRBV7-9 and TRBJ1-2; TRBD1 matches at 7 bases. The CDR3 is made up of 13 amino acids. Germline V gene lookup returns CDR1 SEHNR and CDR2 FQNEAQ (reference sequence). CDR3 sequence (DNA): TGTGCCAGCAGCTTCCGGGACAGCCTCCCCTCCCCCTTC. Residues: CASSFRDSLPSPF.

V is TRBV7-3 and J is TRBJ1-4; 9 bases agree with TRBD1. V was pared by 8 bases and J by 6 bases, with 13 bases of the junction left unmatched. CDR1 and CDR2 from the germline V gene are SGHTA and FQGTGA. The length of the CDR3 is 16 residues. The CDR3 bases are TGTGCCAGCGCTAAATGGGGTCGGACAGGGGATGAAAAACTGTTTTTT. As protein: CASAKWGRTGDEKLFF.

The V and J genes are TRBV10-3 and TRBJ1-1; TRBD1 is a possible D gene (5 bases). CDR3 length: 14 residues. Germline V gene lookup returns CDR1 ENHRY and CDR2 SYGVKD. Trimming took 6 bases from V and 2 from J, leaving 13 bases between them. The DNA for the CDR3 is TGTGCCATCAGAGTAGAGGGGAAAAACACTGAAGCTTTCTTT. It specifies CAIRVEGKNTEAFF.

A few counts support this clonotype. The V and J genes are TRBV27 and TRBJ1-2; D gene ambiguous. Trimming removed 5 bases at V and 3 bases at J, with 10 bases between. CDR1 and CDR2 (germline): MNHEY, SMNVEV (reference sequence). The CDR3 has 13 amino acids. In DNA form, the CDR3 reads TGTGCCAGCAGTCCCAACGGGGACTATGGCTACACCTTC. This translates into CASSPNGDYGYTF.

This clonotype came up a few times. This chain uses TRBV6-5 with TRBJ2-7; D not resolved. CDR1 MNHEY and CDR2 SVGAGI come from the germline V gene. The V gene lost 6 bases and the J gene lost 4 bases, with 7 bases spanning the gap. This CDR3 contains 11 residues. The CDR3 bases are TGTGCCAGCAGGGAGAAATACGAGCAGTACTTC. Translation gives CASREKYEQYF.

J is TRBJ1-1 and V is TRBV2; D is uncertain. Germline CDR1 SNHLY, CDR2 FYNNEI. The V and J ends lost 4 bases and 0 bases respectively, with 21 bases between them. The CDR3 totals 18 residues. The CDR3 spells CASSARDLRRQMNTEAFF. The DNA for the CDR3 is TGTGCCAGCAGTGCTAGAGATCTCCGTAGGCAGATGAACACTGAAGCTTTCTTT.

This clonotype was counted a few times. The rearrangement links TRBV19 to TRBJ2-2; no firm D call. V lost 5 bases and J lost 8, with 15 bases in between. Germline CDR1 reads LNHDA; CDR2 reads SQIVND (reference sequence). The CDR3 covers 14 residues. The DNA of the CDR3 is TGTGCCAGTAGTTTAACATGGGGTCGAGGGGAGCTGTTTTTT. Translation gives CASSLTWGRGELFF.

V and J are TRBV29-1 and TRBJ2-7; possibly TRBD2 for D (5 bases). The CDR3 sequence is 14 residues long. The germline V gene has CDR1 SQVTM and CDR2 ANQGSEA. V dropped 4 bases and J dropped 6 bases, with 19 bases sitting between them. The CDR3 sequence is CSVGTHATISEQYF. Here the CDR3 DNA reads TGCAGCGTTGGGACTCACGCTACGATTTCCGAGCAGTACTTC.

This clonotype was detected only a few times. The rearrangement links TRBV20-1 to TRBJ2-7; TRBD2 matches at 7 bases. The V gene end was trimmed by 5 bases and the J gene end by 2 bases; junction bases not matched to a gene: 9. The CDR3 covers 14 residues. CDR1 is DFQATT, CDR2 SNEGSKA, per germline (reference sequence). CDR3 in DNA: TGCAGTGCTTACAGCGGGAAGAGGACCTACGAGCAGTACTTC. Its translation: CSAYSGKRTYEQYF.

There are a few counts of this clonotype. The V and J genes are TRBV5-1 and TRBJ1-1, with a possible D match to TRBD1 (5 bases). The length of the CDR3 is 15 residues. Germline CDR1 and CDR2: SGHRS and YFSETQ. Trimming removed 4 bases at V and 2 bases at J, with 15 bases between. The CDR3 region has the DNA TGCGCCAGCAGCATTCTTGGGGGACCTAACACTGAAGCTTTCTTT. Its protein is CASSILGGPNTEAFF.

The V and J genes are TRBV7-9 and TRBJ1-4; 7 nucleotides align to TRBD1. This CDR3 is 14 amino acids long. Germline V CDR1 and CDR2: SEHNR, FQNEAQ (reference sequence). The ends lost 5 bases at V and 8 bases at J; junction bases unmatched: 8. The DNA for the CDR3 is TGTGCCAGCAGCCGTGACAGGGACCGCGAAAAACTGTTTTTT. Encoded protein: CASSRDRDREKLFF.

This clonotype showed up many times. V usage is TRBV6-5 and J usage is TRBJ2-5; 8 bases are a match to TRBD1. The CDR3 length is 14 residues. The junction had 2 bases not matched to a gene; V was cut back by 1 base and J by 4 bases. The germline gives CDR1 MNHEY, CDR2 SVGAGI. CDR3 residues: CASSYLTGGETQYF. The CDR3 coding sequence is TGTGCCAGCAGTTACTTAACAGGGGGAGAGACCCAGTACTTC.

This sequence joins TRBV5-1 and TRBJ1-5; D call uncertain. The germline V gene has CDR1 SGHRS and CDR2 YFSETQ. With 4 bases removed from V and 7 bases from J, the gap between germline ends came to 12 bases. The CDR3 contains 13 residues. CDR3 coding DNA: TGCGCCAGCAGCCGGGAGGGCGGGCAGCCCCAGCATTTT. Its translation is CASSREGGQPQHF.

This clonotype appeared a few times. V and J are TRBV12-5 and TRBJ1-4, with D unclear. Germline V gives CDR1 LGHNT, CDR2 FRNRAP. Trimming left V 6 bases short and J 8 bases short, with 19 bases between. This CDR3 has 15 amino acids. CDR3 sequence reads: CASGPVDNTGEKLFF. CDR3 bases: TGTGCTAGTGGCCCCGTAGACAATACCGGGGAAAAACTGTTTTTT.

The CDR3, as DNA: TGTGCCAGCAGCTTAGATGGGACAGGGGGCAATTCACCCCTCCACTTT. Encoded protein: CASSLDGTGGNSPLHF. The gene calls are TRBV9 and TRBJ1-6; 12 bases fit TRBD1. This CDR3 has 16 residues. The J segment lost 7 bases and the V segment lost 4 bases, leaving 6 bases of the junction unmatched. Germline V lookup: CDR1 SGDLS, CDR2 YYNGEE.

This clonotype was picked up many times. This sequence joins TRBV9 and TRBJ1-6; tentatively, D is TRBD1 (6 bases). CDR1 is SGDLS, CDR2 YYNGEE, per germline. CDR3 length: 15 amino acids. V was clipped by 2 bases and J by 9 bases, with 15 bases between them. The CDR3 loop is CASSVGTRTFSPLHF. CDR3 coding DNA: TGTGCCAGCAGCGTCGGGACACGGACTTTTTCACCCCTCCACTTT.

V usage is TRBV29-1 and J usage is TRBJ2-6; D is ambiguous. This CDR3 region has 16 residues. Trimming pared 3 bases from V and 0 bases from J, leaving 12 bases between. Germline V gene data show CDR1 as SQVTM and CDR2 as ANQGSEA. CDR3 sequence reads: CSVDSFPFSGANVLTF. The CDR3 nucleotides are TGCAGCGTTGACAGCTTCCCGTTCTCTGGGGCCAACGTCCTGACTTTC.

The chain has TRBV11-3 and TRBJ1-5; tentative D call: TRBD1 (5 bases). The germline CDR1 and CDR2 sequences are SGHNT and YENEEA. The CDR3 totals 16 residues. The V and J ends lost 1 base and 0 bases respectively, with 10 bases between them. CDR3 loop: CASSLGTTDSNQPQHF. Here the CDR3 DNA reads TGTGCCAGCAGCTTAGGAACGACAGATAGCAATCAGCCCCAGCATTTT.